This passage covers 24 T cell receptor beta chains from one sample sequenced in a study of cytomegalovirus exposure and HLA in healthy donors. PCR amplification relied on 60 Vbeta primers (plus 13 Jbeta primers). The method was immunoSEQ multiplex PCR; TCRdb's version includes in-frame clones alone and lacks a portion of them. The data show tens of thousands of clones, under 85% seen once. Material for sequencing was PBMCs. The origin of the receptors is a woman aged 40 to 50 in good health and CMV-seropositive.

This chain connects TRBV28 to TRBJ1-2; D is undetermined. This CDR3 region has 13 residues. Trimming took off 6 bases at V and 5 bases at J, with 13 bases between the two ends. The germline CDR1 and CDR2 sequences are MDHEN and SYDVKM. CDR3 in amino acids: CASRIPGFYGYTF. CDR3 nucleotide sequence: TGTGCCAGCAGAATACCGGGGTTTTATGGCTACACCTTC.

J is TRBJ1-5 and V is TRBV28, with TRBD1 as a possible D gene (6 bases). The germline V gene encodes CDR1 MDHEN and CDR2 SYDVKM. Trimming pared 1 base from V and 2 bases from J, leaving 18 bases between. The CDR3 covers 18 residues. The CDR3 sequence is CASSLLVSGGSRNQPQHF. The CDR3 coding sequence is TGTGCCAGCAGTTTATTGGTTTCGGGGGGCAGTCGCAATCAGCCCCAGCATTTT.

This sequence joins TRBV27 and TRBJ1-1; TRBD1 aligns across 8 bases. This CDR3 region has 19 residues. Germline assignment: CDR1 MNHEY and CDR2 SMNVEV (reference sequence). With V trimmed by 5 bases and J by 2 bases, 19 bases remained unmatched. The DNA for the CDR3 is TGTGCCAGCAGTCTCAAGCCAGTTTACCCGACAGGGGTAAACACTGAAGCTTTCTTT. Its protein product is CASSLKPVYPTGVNTEAFF.

For the CDR3, the DNA is TGCAGCGTGTCCCCCGGGTCCTACAATGAGCAGTTCTTC. Its protein product is CSVSPGSYNEQFF. The V gene is TRBV29-1, the J gene TRBJ2-1, with D uncertain. Germline-derived CDR1 and CDR2 are SQVTM and ANQGSEA. V lost 6 bases to trimming and J lost 1 base, with 10 bases between them. This CDR3 is built from 13 residues.

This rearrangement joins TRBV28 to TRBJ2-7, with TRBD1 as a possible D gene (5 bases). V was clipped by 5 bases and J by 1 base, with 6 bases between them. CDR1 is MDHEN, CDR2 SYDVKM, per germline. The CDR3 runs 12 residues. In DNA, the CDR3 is TGTGCCAGCAGTAGACAGTCCTACGAGCAGTACTTC. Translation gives CASSRQSYEQYF.

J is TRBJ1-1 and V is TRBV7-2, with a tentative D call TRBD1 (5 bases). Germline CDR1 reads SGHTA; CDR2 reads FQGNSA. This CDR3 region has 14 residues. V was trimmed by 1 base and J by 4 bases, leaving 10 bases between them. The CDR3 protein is CASSLGFRATEAFF. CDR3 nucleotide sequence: TGTGCCAGCAGCTTAGGGTTCAGGGCCACTGAAGCTTTCTTT.

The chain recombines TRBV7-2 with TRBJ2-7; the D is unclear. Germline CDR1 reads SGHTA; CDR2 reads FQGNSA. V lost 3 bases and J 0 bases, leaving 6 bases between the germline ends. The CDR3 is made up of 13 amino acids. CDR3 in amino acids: CASSFRSSYEQYF. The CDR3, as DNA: TGTGCCAGCAGCTTTCGGAGCTCCTACGAGCAGTACTTC.

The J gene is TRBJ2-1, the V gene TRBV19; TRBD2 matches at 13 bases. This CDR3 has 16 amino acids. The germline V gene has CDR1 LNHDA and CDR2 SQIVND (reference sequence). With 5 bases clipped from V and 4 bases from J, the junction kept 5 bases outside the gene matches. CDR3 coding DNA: TGTGCCAGTAGTTTCCGACTAGCGGGGGGATACAATGAGCAGTTCTTC. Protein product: CASSFRLAGGYNEQFF.

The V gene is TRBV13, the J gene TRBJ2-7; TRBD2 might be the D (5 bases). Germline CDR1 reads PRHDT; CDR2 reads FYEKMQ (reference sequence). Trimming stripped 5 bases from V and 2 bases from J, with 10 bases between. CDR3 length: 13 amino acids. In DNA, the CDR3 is TGTGCCAGCAGCCGTAGGGAGACCTACGAGCAGTACTTC. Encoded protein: CASSRRETYEQYF.

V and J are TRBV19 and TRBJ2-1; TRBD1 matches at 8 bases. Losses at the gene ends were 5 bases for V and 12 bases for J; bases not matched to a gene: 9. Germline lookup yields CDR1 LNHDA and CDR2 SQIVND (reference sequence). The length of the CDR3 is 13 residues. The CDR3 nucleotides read TGTGCCAGTAGTCCCGGACAGGGTACCGTGCAGTTCTTC. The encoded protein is CASSPGQGTVQFF.

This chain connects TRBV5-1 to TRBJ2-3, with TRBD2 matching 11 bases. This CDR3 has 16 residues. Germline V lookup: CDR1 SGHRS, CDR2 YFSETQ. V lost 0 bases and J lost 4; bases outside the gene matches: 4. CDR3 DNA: TGCGCCAGCAGCTTGGTAGTAGCGGGGGGGTCAGATACGCAGTATTTT. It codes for CASSLVVAGGSDTQYF.

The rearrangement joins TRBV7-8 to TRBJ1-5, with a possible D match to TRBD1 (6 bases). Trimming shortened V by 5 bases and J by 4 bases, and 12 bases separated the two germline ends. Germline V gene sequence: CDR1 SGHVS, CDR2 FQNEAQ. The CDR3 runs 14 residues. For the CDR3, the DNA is TGTGCCAGCAGCCCTACAGGGAGTAATCAGCCCCAGCATTTT. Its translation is CASSPTGSNQPQHF.

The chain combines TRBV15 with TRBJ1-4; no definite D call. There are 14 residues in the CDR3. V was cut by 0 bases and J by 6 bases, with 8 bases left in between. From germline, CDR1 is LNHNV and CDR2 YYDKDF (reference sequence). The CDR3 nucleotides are TGTGCCACCAGCAGAGATAACGGGGATGAAAAACTGTTTTTT. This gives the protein CATSRDNGDEKLFF.

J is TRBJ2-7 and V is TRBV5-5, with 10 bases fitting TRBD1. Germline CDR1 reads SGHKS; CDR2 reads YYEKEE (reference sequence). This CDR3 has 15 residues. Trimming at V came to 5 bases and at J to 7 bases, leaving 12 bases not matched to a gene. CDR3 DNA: TGTGCCAGCAGTCCCTCCCCCCGGGACAGGGGTGAGCAGTACTTC. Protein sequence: CASSPSPRDRGEQYF. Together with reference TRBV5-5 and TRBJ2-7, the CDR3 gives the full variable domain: DAGVTQSPTHLIKTRGQQVTLRCSPISGHKSVSWYQQVLGQGPQFIFQYYEKEERGRGNFPDRFSARQFPNYSSELNVNALLLGDSALYLCASSPSPRDRGEQYFGPGTRLTVT.

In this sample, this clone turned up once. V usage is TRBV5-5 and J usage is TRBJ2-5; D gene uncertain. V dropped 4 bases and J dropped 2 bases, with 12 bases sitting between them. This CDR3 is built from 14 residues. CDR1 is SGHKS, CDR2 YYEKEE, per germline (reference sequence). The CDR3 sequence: CASSLVSEQETQYF. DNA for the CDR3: TGTGCCAGCAGCCTAGTCAGCGAGCAAGAGACCCAGTACTTC.

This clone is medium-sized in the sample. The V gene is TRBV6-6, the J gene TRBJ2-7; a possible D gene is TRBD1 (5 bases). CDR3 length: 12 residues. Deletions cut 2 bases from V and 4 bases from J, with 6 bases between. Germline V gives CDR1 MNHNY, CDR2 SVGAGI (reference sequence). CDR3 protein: CASSYDSYEQYF. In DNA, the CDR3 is TGTGCCAGCAGTTACGACAGTTACGAGCAGTACTTC.

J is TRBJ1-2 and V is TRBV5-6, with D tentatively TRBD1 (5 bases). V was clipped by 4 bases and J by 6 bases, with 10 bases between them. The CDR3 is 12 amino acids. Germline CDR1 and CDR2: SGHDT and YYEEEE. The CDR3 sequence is CASSTYRNGYTF. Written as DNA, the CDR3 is TGTGCCAGCAGCACTTACAGGAATGGCTACACCTTC.

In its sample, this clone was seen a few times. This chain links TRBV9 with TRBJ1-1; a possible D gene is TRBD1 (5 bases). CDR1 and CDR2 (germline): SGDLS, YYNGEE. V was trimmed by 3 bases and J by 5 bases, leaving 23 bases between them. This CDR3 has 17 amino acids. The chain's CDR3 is CASSAGWGVQARTEAFF. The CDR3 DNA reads TGTGCCAGCAGCGCCGGGTGGGGGGTACAGGCGAGAACTGAAGCTTTCTTT.

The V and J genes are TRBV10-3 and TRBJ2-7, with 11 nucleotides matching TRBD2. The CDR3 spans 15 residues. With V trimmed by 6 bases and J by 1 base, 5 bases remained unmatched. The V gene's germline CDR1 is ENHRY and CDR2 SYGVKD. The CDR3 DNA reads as TGTGCCATCAGCTCTAGCGGGGGGTCATCCTACGAGCAGTACTTC. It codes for CAISSSGGSSYEQYF.

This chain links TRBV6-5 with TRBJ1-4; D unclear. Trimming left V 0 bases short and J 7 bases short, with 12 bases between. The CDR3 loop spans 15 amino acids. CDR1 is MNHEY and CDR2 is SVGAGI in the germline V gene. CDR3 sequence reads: CASSYSPGSGEKLFF. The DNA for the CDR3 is TGTGCCAGCAGTTACTCCCCCGGCAGCGGTGAAAAACTGTTTTTT.

CDR3 DNA sequence: TGTGCCAGCAGCTTCTCGCAGGACATCTCCTACGAGCAGTACTTC. This sequence encodes CASSFSQDISYEQYF. The genes are TRBV11-2 and TRBJ2-7; possibly TRBD1 for D (5 bases). From germline, CDR1 is SGHAT and CDR2 FQNNGV. This CDR3 spans 15 amino acids. Trimming shortened V by 3 bases and J by 0 bases, and 12 bases separated the two germline ends.

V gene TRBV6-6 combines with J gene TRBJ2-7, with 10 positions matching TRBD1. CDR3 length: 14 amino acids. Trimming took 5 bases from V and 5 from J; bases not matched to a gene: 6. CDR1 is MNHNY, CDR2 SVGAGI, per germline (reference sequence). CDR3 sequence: CASSPGQGKNEQYF. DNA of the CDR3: TGTGCCAGCAGTCCGGGACAGGGGAAGAACGAGCAGTACTTC.

The DNA for the CDR3 is TGTGCCAGCAGTTTAGACAGGGCGAACACTGAAGCTTTCTTT. The encoded protein is CASSLDRANTEAFF. The chain couples TRBV6-6 to TRBJ1-1; 7 nucleotides match TRBD1. The germline gives CDR1 MNHNY, CDR2 SVGAGI (reference sequence). The CDR3 totals 14 residues. Trimming cost V 4 bases and J 1 base; bases outside gene matches: 3.

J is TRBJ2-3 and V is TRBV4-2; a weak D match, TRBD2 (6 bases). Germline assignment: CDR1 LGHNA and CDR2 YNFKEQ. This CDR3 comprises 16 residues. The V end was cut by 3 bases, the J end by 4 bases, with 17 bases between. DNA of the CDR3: TGTGCCAGCAGCCAGAACTCTTGGGACTCAGCAGATACGCAGTATTTT. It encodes CASSQNSWDSADTQYF.